Listed below are T cell receptor beta chains from one sample, sequenced in a study of shared clonotypes between healthy human individuals. Libraries were prepared by immunoSEQ multiplex PCR; TCRdb keeps only in-frame clonotypes and omits some of them. This sample has approximately 510,000 clones; more than 65% occur once, and the top ten carry under 15%. The source material was PBMCs. These receptors all stem from a woman aged 40 to 50 in good health. Some clones in this sample may be carry-over from other donors' samples. Both conserved end residues are part of each CDR3. Fields, in order: D gene, J gene, V gene, clone size, CDR3 protein, CDR3 DNA. D genes are given only for firm matches. Clone size is not always given. Where it is, it says once, few, many or a class for expanded clones.

>.|TRBJ1-4|TRBV4-3|.
CASSQDLAGENEKLFF
TGCGCCAGCAGCCAAGATTTGGCAGGGGAGAATGAAAAACTGTTTTTT
>.|TRBJ2-1|TRBV6-5|.
CASSLRDSNEQFF
TGTGCCAGCAGCCTTCGGGACTCTAATGAGCAGTTCTTC
>.|TRBJ2-7|TRBV27|.
CASSFWQGPYEQYF
TGTGCCAGCAGTTTTTGGCAGGGGCCCTACGAGCAGTACTTC
>.|TRBJ2-2|TRBV7-9|.
CASSLGPTGTGTGELFF
TGTGCCAGCAGCTTAGGCCCCACAGGGACTGGGACCGGGGAGCTGTTTTTT
>.|TRBJ2-1|TRBV6-5|.
CASSVRGLKNEQFF
TGTGCCAGCAGTGTAAGAGGACTCAAGAATGAGCAGTTCTTC
>TRBD1|TRBJ2-2|TRBV29-1|.
CSVAGTGGVHTGELFF
TGCAGCGTCGCCGGGACAGGGGGCGTTCACACCGGGGAGCTGTTTTTT
>.|TRBJ2-6|TRBV2|.
CASSRLNSGANVLTF
TGTGCCAGCAGTCGGCTTAACTCTGGGGCCAACGTCCTGACTTTC
>.|TRBJ2-2|TRBV6-1|.
CASSEGRFPSGELFF
TGTGCCAGCAGTGAAGGACGGTTCCCGTCCGGGGAGCTGTTTTTT
>.|TRBJ2-7|TRBV28|.
CASRQNRVGEQYF
TGTGCCAGCAGGCAAAACAGGGTTGGCGAGCAGTACTTC
>.|TRBJ2-1|TRBV7-9|.
CASIGQSSEQFF
TGTGCCAGCATCGGTCAGTCTTCTGAGCAGTTCTTC
>.|TRBJ2-2|TRBV28|.
CASKNENTGELFF
TGTGCCAGCAAAAACGAGAACACCGGGGAGCTGTTTTTT
>.|TRBJ2-1|TRBV5-1|.
CASSLVPTSSYNEQFF
TGCGCCAGCAGCTTGGTACCAACGAGCTCCTACAATGAGCAGTTCTTC
>.|TRBJ1-5|TRBV6-1|.
CASSESTAHGNQPQHF
TGTGCCAGCAGTGAATCCACAGCGCACGGCAATCAGCCCCAGCATTTT
>.|TRBJ2-5|TRBV9|.
CASSVGDRSLETQYF
TGTGCCAGCAGCGTAGGGGACCGTAGCTTGGAGACCCAGTACTTC
>TRBD1|TRBJ1-1|TRBV23-1|many
CASSPQGRYTEAFF
TGCGCCAGCAGCCCACAGGGGAGGTACACTGAAGCTTTCTTT
>TRBD1|TRBJ2-7|TRBV27|.
CASSFVGQSVYEQYF
TGTGCCAGCAGTTTCGTGGGACAGAGCGTCTACGAGCAGTACTTC
>.|TRBJ1-5|TRBV9|.
CASSVEGNSNQPQHF
TGTGCCAGCAGCGTAGAGGGTAATAGCAATCAGCCCCAGCATTTT
>.|TRBJ2-3|TRBV19|once
CASGRRGASTDTQYF
TGTGCCAGTGGTAGAAGAGGGGCCTCCACAGATACGCAGTATTTT
>.|TRBJ2-1|TRBV10-2|.
CASSESTLGNEQFF
TGCGCCAGCAGTGAGTCGACTCTTGGCAATGAGCAGTTCTTC
>.|TRBJ2-1|TRBV5-4|.
CASSLIGSGDSNEQFF
TGTGCCAGCAGCTTGATAGGGTCGGGAGATAGTAATGAGCAGTTCTTC
>.|TRBJ2-5|TRBV27|.
CASRPTSMGPETQYF
TGTGCCAGCAGACCAACTAGCATGGGGCCAGAGACCCAGTACTTC
>.|TRBJ2-7|TRBV29-1|.
CSVLLTSGAYEQYF
TGCAGCGTCCTATTGACTAGTGGGGCGTACGAGCAGTACTTC
>TRBD2|TRBJ2-7|TRBV15|.
CATSRDLTSGTYEQYF
TGTGCCACCAGCAGAGACCTAACTAGCGGGACCTACGAGCAGTACTTC
>.|TRBJ1-5|TRBV28|.
CASNPQGPYQPQHF
TGTGCCAGCAACCCACAGGGCCCTTATCAGCCCCAGCATTTT
>TRBD2|TRBJ2-2|TRBV5-1|.
CASSFSGRSDTGELFF
TGCGCCAGCAGCTTTAGCGGGAGAAGCGACACCGGGGAGCTGTTTTTT
>.|TRBJ2-7|TRBV15|few
CATSRDRIGAYEQYF
TGTGCCACCAGCAGAGATCGGATAGGGGCCTACGAGCAGTACTTC
>.|TRBJ2-4|TRBV11-3|.
CASHRGGKNIQYF
TGTGCCAGCCACAGGGGGGGCAAAAACATTCAGTACTTC
>TRBD2|TRBJ2-1|TRBV19|.
CASSIGRARDEQFF
TGTGCCAGTAGTATCGGGAGGGCCAGAGATGAGCAGTTCTTC
>TRBD2|TRBJ2-2|TRBV11-3|.
CASSSGLAAAGELFF
TGTGCCAGCAGCTCCGGACTAGCTGCTGCCGGGGAGCTGTTTTTT
>.|TRBJ1-5|TRBV9|.
CASSHGYLPNQPQHF
TGTGCCAGCAGCCATGGGTACTTGCCCAATCAGCCCCAGCATTTT
>.|TRBJ1-5|TRBV20-1|.
CSARGNQPQHF
TGCAGTGCTAGAGGCAATCAGCCCCAGCATTTT
>TRBD1|TRBJ2-3|TRBV29-1|.
CSVSDRVDTQYF
TGCAGCGTTTCGGACAGGGTAGATACGCAGTATTTT
>TRBD1|TRBJ1-2|TRBV7-9|.
CASSLNIGTGSGYTF
TGTGCCAGCAGCTTAAATATTGGGACAGGGAGCGGCTACACCTTC
>TRBD2|TRBJ2-7|TRBV19|.
CASRTFGLAGYEQYF
TGTGCCAGTAGGACGTTTGGACTAGCGGGGTACGAGCAGTACTTC
>.|TRBJ1-5|TRBV6-5|.
CASSRNPTDQPQHF
TGTGCCAGCAGTCGAAACCCAACCGATCAGCCCCAGCATTTT
>TRBD2|TRBJ2-1|TRBV5-1|.
CASSSGTSGSSYNEQFF
TGCGCCAGCAGCTCCGGGACTAGCGGAAGCTCCTACAATGAGCAGTTCTTC
>.|TRBJ1-5|TRBV7-8|.
CASSLAQGPGQPQHF
TGTGCCAGCAGCTTAGCTCAGGGGCCAGGGCAGCCCCAGCATTTT
>.|TRBJ2-5|TRBV11-2|.
CASSLKETQYF
TGTGCCAGCAGCTTGAAAGAGACCCAGTACTTC
>.|TRBJ2-3|TRBV10-3|.
CAISQVADTQYF
TGTGCCATCAGTCAGGTAGCAGATACGCAGTATTTT
>.|TRBJ1-1|TRBV10-2|.
CATHQAGDTAFF
TGCGCCACCCATCAGGCGGGGGATACAGCTTTCTTT
>.|TRBJ1-1|TRBV7-3|.
CASRSTLNTEAFF
TGTGCCAGCAGGTCCACACTTAACACTGAAGCTTTCTTT
>.|TRBJ2-7|TRBV18|.
CASSPPAQYEQYF
TGTGCCAGCTCACCACCCGCCCAGTACGAGCAGTACTTC